The 9 T cell receptor beta chains in this list originate from one sample, sequenced in a study of shared clonotypes between healthy human individuals. Measured with immunoSEQ multiplex PCR; TCRdb has only the in-frame clones, and not every one. This table has around 550,000 clones, 90% to 97% appearing once. Material for sequencing was naive CD4+ T cells sorted from blood. This sample's subset: CD45RA+ positively selected. The receptors originated from a woman aged 30 to 39 in good health.

The V and J genes are TRBV18 and TRBJ1-5; 10 bases align to TRBD1. CDR3 length: 16 residues. Germline CDR1 and CDR2: KGHSH and LQKENI. V dropped 6 bases and J dropped 1; count of bases not matched to a gene: 6. CDR3 bases: TGTGCCAGCTCGTGGACAGGGGGATTCAGCAATCAGCCCCAGCATTTT. Translation gives CASSWTGGFSNQPQHF.

The chain recombines TRBV19 with TRBJ2-7; TRBD1 or TRBD2 may be the D gene (6 bases each). CDR3 length equals 14 residues. V gave up 3 bases and J gave up 6 bases, with 15 bases separating them. Looked up from germline, CDR1 is LNHDA and CDR2 is SQIVND (reference sequence). In DNA, the CDR3 is TGTGCCAGTAGTATCGGGTCGGGGGCTCCCGAGCAGTACTTC. Protein product: CASSIGSGAPEQYF.

The chain employs TRBV28 and TRBJ2-7, with 7 positions matching TRBD2. Germline CDR1 reads MDHEN; CDR2 reads SYDVKM. V was clipped by 8 bases and J by 0 bases; unmatched bases: 13. CDR3 length equals 16 residues. The CDR3 is CASCSSGGRPSYEQYF. CDR3 nucleotide sequence: TGTGCCAGCTGTTCAAGCGGCGGGAGACCCTCCTACGAGCAGTACTTC.

The genes are TRBV5-1 and TRBJ2-1; 11 bases are shared with TRBD1. The junction had 8 bases not matched to a gene; V was cut back by 5 bases and J by 7 bases. The CDR3 consists of 15 residues. Germline V lookup: CDR1 SGHRS, CDR2 YFSETQ. The CDR3 sequence: CASSPGTGGYNEQFF. CDR3 DNA sequence: TGCGCCAGCAGTCCCGGGACAGGGGGTTATAATGAGCAGTTCTTC. Using reference TRBV5-1 and TRBJ2-1 for the parts outside the CDR3, the full variable domain is KAGVTQTPRYLIKTRGQQVTLSCSPISGHRSVSWYQQTPGQGLQFLFEYFSETQRNKGNFPGRFSGRQFSNSRSEMNVSTLELGDSALYLCASSPGTGGYNEQFFGPGTRLTVL.

The chain uses TRBV5-6 and TRBJ1-2; no reliable D call. CDR3 size: 13 residues. The V end was cut by 2 bases, the J end by 0 bases, with 5 bases between. Germline V gives CDR1 SGHDT, CDR2 YYEEEE. CDR3 nucleotides: TGTGCCAGCAGCTTTTCACCTAACTATGGCTACACCTTC. It translates to CASSFSPNYGYTF.

Turning to this clone: The same CDR3 is also encoded by other DNA sequences in this sample. The chain links TRBV29-1 to TRBJ2-5; 7 bases line up with TRBD1. This CDR3 is 12 amino acids long. CDR1 and CDR2 from the germline V gene are SQVTM and ANQGSEA. V was pared by 4 bases and J by 2 bases, with 1 base of the junction left unmatched. The CDR3 DNA is TGCAGCGTTGGGGGACAGCAAGAGACCCAGTACTTC. Translation gives CSVGGQQETQYF.

This rearrangement joins TRBV5-1 to TRBJ2-5, with 8 bases that match TRBD1. Germline V CDR1 and CDR2: SGHRS, YFSETQ. The length of the CDR3 is 14 residues. Trimming took 4 bases from V and 4 from J; bases not matched to a gene: 6. CDR3 sequence: CASSAGTGGETQYF. CDR3 DNA sequence: TGCGCCAGCAGCGCCGGGACAGGCGGAGAGACCCAGTACTTC.

The gene calls are TRBV5-6 and TRBJ2-5; D may be TRBD1 (6 bases). With 4 bases removed from V and 2 bases from J, the gap between germline ends came to 12 bases. Germline values: CDR1 SGHDT, CDR2 YYEEEE. There are 14 residues in the CDR3. The CDR3 loop is CASSKTGKQETQYF. CDR3 DNA: TGTGCCAGCAGCAAAACAGGGAAACAAGAGACCCAGTACTTC. The variable domain in full, completed from reference TRBV5-6 and TRBJ2-5, reads DAGVTQSPTHLIKTRGQQVTLRCSPKSGHDTVSWYQQALGQGPQFIFQYYEEEERQRGNFPDRFSGHQFPNYSSELNVNALLLGDSALYLCASSKTGKQETQYFGPGTRLLVL.

This chain uses TRBV6-1 with TRBJ2-7; a possible D gene is TRBD1 (6 bases). The CDR3 loop spans 13 amino acids. V shed 4 bases and J shed 2 bases, with 9 bases lying between them. Germline CDR1 and CDR2: MNHNS and SASEGT. CDR3 bases: TGTGCCAGCAGTGCAGGGGAGACCTACGAGCAGTACTTC. Residues: CASSAGETYEQYF.